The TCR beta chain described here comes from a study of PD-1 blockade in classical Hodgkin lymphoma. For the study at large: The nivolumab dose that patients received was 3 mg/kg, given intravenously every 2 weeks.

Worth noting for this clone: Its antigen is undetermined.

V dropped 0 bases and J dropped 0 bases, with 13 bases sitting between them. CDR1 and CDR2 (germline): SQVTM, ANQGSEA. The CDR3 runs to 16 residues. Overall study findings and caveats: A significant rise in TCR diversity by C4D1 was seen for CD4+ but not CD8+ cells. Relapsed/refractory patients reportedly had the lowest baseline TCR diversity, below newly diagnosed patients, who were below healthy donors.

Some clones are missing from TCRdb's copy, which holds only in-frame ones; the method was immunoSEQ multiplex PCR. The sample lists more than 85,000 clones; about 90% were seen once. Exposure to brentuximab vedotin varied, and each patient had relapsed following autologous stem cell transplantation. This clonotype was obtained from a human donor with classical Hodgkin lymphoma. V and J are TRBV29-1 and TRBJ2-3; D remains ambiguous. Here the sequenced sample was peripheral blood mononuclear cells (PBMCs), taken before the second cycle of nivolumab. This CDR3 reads CSVEDMGETSTDTQYF. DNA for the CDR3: TGCAGCGTTGAAGATATGGGCGAGACTAGCACAGATACGCAGTATTTT.